The 10 T cell receptor beta chains given below trace back to one sample, sequenced in a study of T cells in Graves' hyperthyroidism and ophthalmopathy. The investigators amplified TCR beta CDR3 regions from RNA transcripts. During a first-round RT-PCR of the TCR CDR3, the HTBI primer set was used. TCRdb analysed the multiplex PCR reads with MiXCR anew, one entry per CDR3 protein. Here the sample spans over 300,000 distinct CDR3 sequences, approximately 13% being singletons. Input material: blood. These receptors were taken from a woman aged 60 to 75 with Graves' hyperthyroidism.

The V call is TRBV5-1, the J call TRBJ2-1; 10 bases are shared with TRBD2. The CDR3 is made up of 20 amino acids. From germline, CDR1 is SGHRS and CDR2 YFSETQ. Trimming took 0 bases from V and 6 from J; bases not matched to a gene: 18. The DNA of the CDR3 is TGCGCCAGCAGCTTGGCTCCCGGGCTAGCGGGAGCAGGGCCCATCAATGAGCAGTTCTTC. Protein sequence: CASSLAPGLAGAGPINEQFF.

The CDR3 sequence: CASSLADRGGQPQHF. The CDR3 DNA reads TGTGCCAGCAGCTTAGCGGACAGGGGAGGTCAGCCCCAGCATTTT. The rearrangement links TRBV7-8 to TRBJ1-5, with 9 bases identical to TRBD1. V dropped 0 bases and J dropped 6; count of bases not matched to a gene: 3. This CDR3 is 15 amino acids long. Germline V CDR1 and CDR2: SGHVS, FQNEAQ. Full variable domain (missing parts from reference TRBV7-8 and TRBJ1-5): GAGVSQSPRYKVAKRGQDVALRCDPISGHVSLFWYQQALGQGPEFLTYFQNEAQLDKSGLPSDRFFAERPEGSVSTLKIQRTQQEDSAVYLCASSLADRGGQPQHFGDGTRLSIL.

This clonotype was detected a few times. The rearrangement uses TRBV27 and TRBJ2-7; D perhaps matches TRBD2 (5 bases). Looked up from germline, CDR1 is MNHEY and CDR2 is SMNVEV (reference sequence). Deletions cut 0 bases from V and 6 bases from J, with 12 bases between. The CDR3 is made up of 14 amino acids. The CDR3 here is CASSLSGLRREQYF. The CDR3 DNA sequence: TGTGCCAGCAGTTTATCAGGACTTAGGCGCGAGCAGTACTTC.

The chain recombines TRBV12-5 with TRBJ2-3; tentatively, D is TRBD2 (7 bases). Germline loops: CDR1 LGHNT, CDR2 FRNRAP. With 8 bases removed from V and 5 bases from J, the gap between germline ends came to 11 bases. The CDR3 covers 12 residues. The CDR3 nucleotides read TGTGCTAGTACGGGGGGCGGAGATACGCAGTATTTT. Translating gives CASTGGGDTQYF. Full variable domain (outside the CDR3, taken from reference TRBV12-5 and TRBJ2-3): DARVTQTPRHKVTEMGQEVTMRCQPILGHNTVFWYRQTMMQGLELLAYFRNRAPLDDSGMPKDRFSAEMPDATLATLKIQPSEPRDSAVYFCASTGGGDTQYFGPGTRLTVL.

This clonotype was seen at least ten times. The chain carries TRBV20-1 and TRBJ1-1; TRBD1 might be the D (5 bases). This CDR3 spans 14 amino acids. Trimming shortened V by 3 bases and J by 4 bases, and 15 bases separated the two germline ends. Germline V CDR1 and CDR2: DFQATT, SNEGSKA (reference sequence). The CDR3 sequence is CSARRAGVSTEAFF. CDR3 bases: TGCAGTGCTAGGAGGGCGGGGGTGAGCACTGAAGCTTTCTTT.

This clonotype was observed many times. This chain uses TRBV27 with TRBJ2-2; 8 positions match TRBD2. Germline V lookup: CDR1 MNHEY, CDR2 SMNVEV (reference sequence). The CDR3 runs 18 residues. Trimming cost V 2 bases and J 5 bases; bases outside gene matches: 13. In nucleotides, the CDR3 is TGTGCCAGCAGTTTAGGCCCCGGGCTAGCGGGTACTACCGGGGAGCTGTTTTTT. It specifies CASSLGPGLAGTTGELFF.

This clonotype was detected many times. The gene calls are TRBV7-8 and TRBJ2-5, with D perhaps being TRBD1 or TRBD2 (5 bases each). Trimming shortened V by 5 bases and J by 4 bases, and 23 bases separated the two germline ends. The length of the CDR3 is 17 residues. Germline V gene sequence: CDR1 SGHVS, CDR2 FQNEAQ. CDR3 nucleotides: TGTGCCAGCAGCATCCTCGGGACCCCTTTTGGGAGAGAGACCCAGTACTTC. This gives the protein CASSILGTPFGRETQYF.

The CDR3 spells CASRETANTGELFF. CDR3 nucleotides: TGTGCCAGCAGGGAGACAGCGAACACCGGGGAGCTGTTTTTT. The V call is TRBV28, the J call TRBJ2-2, with D tentatively TRBD1 (5 bases). Germline-derived CDR1 and CDR2 are MDHEN and SYDVKM. This CDR3 has 14 amino acids. Trimming shortened V by 6 bases and J by 0 bases, and 8 bases separated the two germline ends.

There are a few counts of this clonotype. The chain recombines TRBV15 with TRBJ2-5; D ambiguous. The germline V and J ends were trimmed by 6 bases and 0 bases, with 5 bases remaining between them. Germline V gene data show CDR1 as LNHNV and CDR2 as YYDKDF (reference sequence). The CDR3 contains 12 residues. DNA of the CDR3: TGTGCCACCAGAGGGTACCAAGAGACCCAGTACTTC. Amino acids: CATRGYQETQYF.

This clonotype has more than one count but fewer than ten. The V and J genes are TRBV7-9 and TRBJ2-1; unclear D gene. This CDR3 has 15 residues. Germline CDR1 SEHNR, CDR2 FQNEAQ (reference sequence). Trimming left V 6 bases short and J 4 bases short, with 16 bases between. CDR3 in DNA: TGTGCCAGCAGTCTGGAAGCGTATGTTTACAATGAGCAGTTCTTC. Residues: CASSLEAYVYNEQFF.